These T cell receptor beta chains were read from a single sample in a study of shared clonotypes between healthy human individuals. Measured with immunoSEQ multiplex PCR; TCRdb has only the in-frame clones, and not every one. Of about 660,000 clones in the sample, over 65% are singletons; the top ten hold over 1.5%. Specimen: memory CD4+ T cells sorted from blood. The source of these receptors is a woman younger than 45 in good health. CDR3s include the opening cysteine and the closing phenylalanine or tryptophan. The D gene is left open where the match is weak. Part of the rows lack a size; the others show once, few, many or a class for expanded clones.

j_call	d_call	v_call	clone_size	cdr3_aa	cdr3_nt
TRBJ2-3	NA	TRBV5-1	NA	CASSLGLHGTDTQYF	TGCGCCAGCAGCTTGGGACTCCATGGCACAGATACGCAGTATTTT
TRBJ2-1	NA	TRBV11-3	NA	CASSFGGYNEQFF	TGTGCCAGCAGCTTCGGTGGGTACAATGAGCAGTTCTTC
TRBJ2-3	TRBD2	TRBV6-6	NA	CASSSTSGIADTQYF	TGTGCCAGCAGTTCGACTAGCGGGATCGCAGATACGCAGTATTTT
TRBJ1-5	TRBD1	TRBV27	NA	CASSFTGAFNQPQHF	TGTGCCAGCAGTTTTACAGGGGCGTTCAATCAGCCCCAGCATTTT
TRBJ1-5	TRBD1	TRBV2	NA	CASRGTGPNQPQHF	TGTGCCAGCAGGGGGACAGGGCCCAATCAGCCCCAGCATTTT
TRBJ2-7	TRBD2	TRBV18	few	CASSPTPTSGFYEQYF	TGTGCCAGCTCACCTACCCCGACTAGCGGATTCTACGAGCAGTACTTC
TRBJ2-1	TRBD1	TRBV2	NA	CASSVGQGVYNEQFF	TGTGCCAGCAGCGTGGGACAGGGTGTCTACAATGAGCAGTTCTTC
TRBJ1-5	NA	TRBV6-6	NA	CASSRTEYSNQPQHF	TGTGCCAGCAGTCGGACGGAGTATAGCAATCAGCCCCAGCATTTT
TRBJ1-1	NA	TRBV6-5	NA	CASSYSGGFTEAFF	TGTGCCAGCAGTTACTCAGGGGGTTTCACTGAAGCTTTCTTT
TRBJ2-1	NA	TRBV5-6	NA	CASSLRGTYNEQFF	TGTGCCAGCAGCTTGCGAGGCACCTACAATGAGCAGTTCTTC
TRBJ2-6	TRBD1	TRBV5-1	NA	CASSWTGLSGANVLTF	TGCGCCAGCAGCTGGACAGGACTCTCTGGGGCCAACGTCCTGACTTTC
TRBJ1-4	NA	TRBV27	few	CASRGAGVREKLFF	TGTGCCAGCAGGGGGGCAGGGGTGCGTGAAAAACTGTTTTTT
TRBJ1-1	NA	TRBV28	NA	CASSPSLFEAFF	TGTGCCAGCAGCCCGAGCCTATTCGAAGCTTTCTTT
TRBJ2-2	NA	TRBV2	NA	CASKASLTGELFF	TGTGCCAGCAAGGCTAGCCTCACCGGGGAGCTGTTTTTT
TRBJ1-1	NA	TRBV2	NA	CASRAEGVNAEAFF	TGTGCCAGCAGGGCCGAGGGTGTTAACGCTGAAGCTTTCTTT
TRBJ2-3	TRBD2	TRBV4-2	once	CASSQGSLAASTDTQYF	TGTGCCAGCAGCCAAGGGTCACTAGCGGCCAGCACAGATACGCAGTATTTT
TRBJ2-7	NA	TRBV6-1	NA	CASKKIDSFLGEQYF	TGTGCCAGTAAAAAGATCGATTCGTTTTTGGGCGAGCAGTACTTC
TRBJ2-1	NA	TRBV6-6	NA	CASSRLGTEQFF	TGTGCCAGCAGCCGACTGGGCACCGAGCAGTTCTTC
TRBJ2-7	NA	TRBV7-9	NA	CASRMMGSALYF	TGTGCCAGCAGAATGATGGGGTCAGCGTTGTACTTC
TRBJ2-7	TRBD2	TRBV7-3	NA	CASSVTSGSTYEQYF	TGTGCCAGCAGCGTTACTAGCGGGAGTACGTACGAGCAGTACTTC
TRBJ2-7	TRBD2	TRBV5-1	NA	CASSLPGLGLLRVPYEQYF	TGCGCCAGCAGCTTACCGGGACTAGGACTTCTTCGGGTTCCCTACGAGCAGTACTTC
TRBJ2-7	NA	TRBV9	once	CARVPIAVVREQYF	TGTGCAAGGGTTCCCATAGCGGTAGTCAGGGAGCAGTACTTC
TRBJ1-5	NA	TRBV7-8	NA	CASSLGQGRHQPQHF	TGTGCCAGCAGCTTAGGGCAGGGGCGGCATCAGCCCCAGCATTTT
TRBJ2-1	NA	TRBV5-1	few	CASSPGGIQSSYNEQFF	TGCGCCAGCAGCCCTGGGGGTATTCAGAGCTCCTACAATGAGCAGTTCTTC
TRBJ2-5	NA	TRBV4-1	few	CASSSGAFGEETQYF	TGCGCCAGCAGCTCCGGCGCTTTCGGAGAAGAGACCCAGTACTTC
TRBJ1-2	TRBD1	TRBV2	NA	CASRLDLGQKNYGYTF	TGTGCCAGCAGGCTCGACTTGGGACAGAAGAACTATGGCTACACCTTC
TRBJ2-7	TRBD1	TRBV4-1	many	CASSHSNRGSIYEQYF	TGCGCCAGCAGCCATAGTAACAGGGGTAGTATCTACGAGCAGTACTTC
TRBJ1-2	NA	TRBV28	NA	CASSLAVSYGYTF	TGTGCCAGCAGTTTGGCCGTAAGCTATGGCTACACCTTC
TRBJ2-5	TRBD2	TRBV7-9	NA	CASSWTSGRGEETQYF	TGTGCCAGCAGCTGGACTAGCGGGAGGGGGGAAGAGACCCAGTACTTC
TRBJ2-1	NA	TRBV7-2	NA	CASSLGGGANEQFF	TGTGCCAGCAGCTTAGGTGGTGGGGCCAATGAGCAGTTCTTC
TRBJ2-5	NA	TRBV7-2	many	CASSLGRWGTQYF	TGTGCCAGCAGCTTAGGTCGGTGGGGGACCCAGTACTTC
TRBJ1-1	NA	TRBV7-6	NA	CASSPRGVNTEAFF	TGTGCCAGCAGCCCTCGAGGGGTGAACACTGAAGCTTTCTTT
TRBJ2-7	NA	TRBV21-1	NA	CASSNVKGDFYEQYF	TGTGCCAGCAGCAATGTGAAGGGGGATTTCTACGAGCAGTACTTC
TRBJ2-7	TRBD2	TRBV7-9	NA	CASSRGLAGEGQYF	TGTGCCAGCAGCCGCGGACTAGCGGGAGAGGGGCAGTACTTC
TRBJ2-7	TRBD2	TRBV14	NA	CASSQVRTSGRFYEQYF	TGTGCCAGCAGCCAAGTCCGGACTAGCGGGAGGTTCTACGAGCAGTACTTC